This TCR beta chain was recovered during a study of shared clonotypes between healthy human individuals. The authors ran the assay at deep level. TCRdb keeps only in-frame clones here, not all; method: immunoSEQ multiplex PCR. The repertoire holds 490,000 or so clones, with 79% as singletons. This clone was seen once. The antigen remains undetermined. Findings and limits, study-wide: Since donors were few, the genetic and exposure-history diversity represented was limited. Only blood samples were collected, and tissue repertoires likely differ.

V lost 4 bases to trimming and J lost 0 bases; unmatched junction nucleotides: 2. The CDR3 is made up of 14 amino acids. CDR1 is MGHDK, CDR2 SYGVNS, per germline. The sample consisted of PBMCs. The source of this sequence is a middle-aged woman in good health. Some clones in this sample may be carry-over from other donors' samples. The chain employs TRBV25-1 and TRBJ2-7; 8 bases align to TRBD2. The CDR3 here is CASSVAGSSYEQYF. The CDR3 DNA reads TGTGCCAGCAGTGTAGCGGGAAGCTCCTACGAGCAGTACTTC.